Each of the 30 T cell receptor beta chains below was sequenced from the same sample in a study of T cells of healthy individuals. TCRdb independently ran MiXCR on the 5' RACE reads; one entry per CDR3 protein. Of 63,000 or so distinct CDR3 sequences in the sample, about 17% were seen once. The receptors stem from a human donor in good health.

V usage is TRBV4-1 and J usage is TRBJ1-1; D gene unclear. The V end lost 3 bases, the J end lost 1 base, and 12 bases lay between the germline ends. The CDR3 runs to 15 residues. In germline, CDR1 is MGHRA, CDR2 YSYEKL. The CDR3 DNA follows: TGCGCCAGCAGCCAGTTGCAGACGGGGAACACTGAAGCTTTCTTT. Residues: CASSQLQTGNTEAFF.

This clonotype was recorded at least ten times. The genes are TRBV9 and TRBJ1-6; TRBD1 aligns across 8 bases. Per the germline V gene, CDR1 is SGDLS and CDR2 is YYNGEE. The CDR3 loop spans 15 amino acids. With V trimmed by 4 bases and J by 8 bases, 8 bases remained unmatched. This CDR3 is CASSITGQEDSPLHF. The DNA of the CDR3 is TGTGCCAGCAGCATCACGGGACAGGAGGATTCACCCCTCCACTTT.

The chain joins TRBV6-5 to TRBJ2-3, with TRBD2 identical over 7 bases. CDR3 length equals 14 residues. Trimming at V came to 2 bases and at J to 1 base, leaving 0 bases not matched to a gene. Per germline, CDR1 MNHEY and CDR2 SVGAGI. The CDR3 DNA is TGTGCCAGCAGTTACCTAGCGGGCACAGATACGCAGTATTTT. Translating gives CASSYLAGTDTQYF.

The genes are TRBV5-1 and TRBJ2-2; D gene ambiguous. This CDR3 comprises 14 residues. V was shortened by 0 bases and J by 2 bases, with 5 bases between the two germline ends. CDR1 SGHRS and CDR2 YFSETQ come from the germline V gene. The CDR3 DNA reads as TGCGCCAGCAGCTTGGAGAAAAACACCGGGGAGCTGTTTTTT. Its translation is CASSLEKNTGELFF.

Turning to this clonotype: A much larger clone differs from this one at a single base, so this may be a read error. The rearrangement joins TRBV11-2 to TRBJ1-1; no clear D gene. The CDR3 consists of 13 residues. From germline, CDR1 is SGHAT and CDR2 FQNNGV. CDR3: CTSSVTDYTEAFF. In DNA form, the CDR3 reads TGTACCAGCAGCGTGACGGATTACACTGAAGCTTTCTTT.

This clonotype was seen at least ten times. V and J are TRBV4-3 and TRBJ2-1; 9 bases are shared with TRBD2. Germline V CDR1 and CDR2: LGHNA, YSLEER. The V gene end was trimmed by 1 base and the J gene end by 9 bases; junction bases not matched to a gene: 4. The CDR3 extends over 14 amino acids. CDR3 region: CASSQGLAAPEQFF. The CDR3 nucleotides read TGCGCCAGCAGCCAAGGACTAGCGGCCCCTGAGCAGTTCTTC.

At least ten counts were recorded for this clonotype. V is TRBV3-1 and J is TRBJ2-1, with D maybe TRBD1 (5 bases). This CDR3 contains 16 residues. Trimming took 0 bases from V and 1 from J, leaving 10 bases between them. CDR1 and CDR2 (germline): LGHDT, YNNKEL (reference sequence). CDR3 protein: CASSQETGLSYNEQFF. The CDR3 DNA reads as TGTGCCAGCAGCCAAGAAACAGGTTTATCCTACAATGAGCAGTTCTTC.

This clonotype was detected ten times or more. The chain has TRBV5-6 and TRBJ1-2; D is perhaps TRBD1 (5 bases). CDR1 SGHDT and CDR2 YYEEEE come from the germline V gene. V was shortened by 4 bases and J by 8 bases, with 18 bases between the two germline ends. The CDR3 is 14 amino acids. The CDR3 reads CASSAAPFGGGYTF. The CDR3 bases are TGTGCCAGCAGCGCCGCCCCGTTCGGGGGGGGCTACACCTTC.

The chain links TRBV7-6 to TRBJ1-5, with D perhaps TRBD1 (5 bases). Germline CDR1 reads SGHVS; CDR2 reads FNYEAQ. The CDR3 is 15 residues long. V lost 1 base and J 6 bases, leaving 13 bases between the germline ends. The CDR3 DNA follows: TGTGCCAGCAGCTTAGGCCAGGGTGGCAGTCAGCCCCAGCATTTT. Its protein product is CASSLGQGGSQPQHF.

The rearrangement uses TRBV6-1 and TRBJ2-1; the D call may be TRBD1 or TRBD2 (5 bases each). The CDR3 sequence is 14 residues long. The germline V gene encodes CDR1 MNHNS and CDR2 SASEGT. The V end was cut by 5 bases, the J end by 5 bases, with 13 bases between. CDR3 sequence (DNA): TGTGCCAGCAGTTTGGCCGGGACCAACAATGAGCAGTTCTTC. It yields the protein CASSLAGTNNEQFF.

CDR3 sequence (DNA): TGTGCCAGCAGCTCCGGGACTAGCGGACCCTACGAGCAGTACTTC. It translates to CASSSGTSGPYEQYF. The rearrangement links TRBV7-9 to TRBJ2-7; 11 bases line up with TRBD2. Germline V CDR1 and CDR2: SEHNR, FQNEAQ (reference sequence). The junction had 4 bases not matched to a gene; V was cut back by 4 bases and J by 2 bases. The CDR3 spans 15 residues.

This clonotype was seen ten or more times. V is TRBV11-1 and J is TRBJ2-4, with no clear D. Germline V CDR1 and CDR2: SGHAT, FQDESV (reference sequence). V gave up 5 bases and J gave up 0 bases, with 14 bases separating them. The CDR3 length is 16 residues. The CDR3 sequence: CASSDSPAIAKNIQYF. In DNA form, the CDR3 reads TGTGCCAGCAGCGACTCCCCTGCCATAGCCAAAAACATTCAGTACTTC.

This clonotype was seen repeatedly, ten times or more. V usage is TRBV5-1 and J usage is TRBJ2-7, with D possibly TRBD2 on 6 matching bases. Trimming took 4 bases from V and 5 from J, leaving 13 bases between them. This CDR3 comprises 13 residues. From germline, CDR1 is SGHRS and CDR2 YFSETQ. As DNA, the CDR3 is TGCGCCAGCAGCCCGGGGGATGTCGACGAGCAGTACTTC. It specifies CASSPGDVDEQYF.

CDR3 DNA sequence: TGTGCCAGCAGTTTACGGGGGAACTACGAGCAGTACTTC. It yields the protein CASSLRGNYEQYF. The genes are TRBV27 and TRBJ2-7, with D maybe TRBD2 (6 bases). V lost 2 bases and J 3 bases, leaving 8 bases between the germline ends. Germline CDR1 is MNHEY and CDR2 is SMNVEV (reference sequence). The CDR3 has 13 residues.

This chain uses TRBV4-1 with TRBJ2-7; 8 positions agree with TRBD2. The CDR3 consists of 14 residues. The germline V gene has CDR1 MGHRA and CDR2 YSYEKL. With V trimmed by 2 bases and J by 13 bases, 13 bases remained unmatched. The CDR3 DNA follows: TGCGCCAGCAGCCAAACTTCGGTGGCGGGGGGCGAATACTTC. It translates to CASSQTSVAGGEYF.

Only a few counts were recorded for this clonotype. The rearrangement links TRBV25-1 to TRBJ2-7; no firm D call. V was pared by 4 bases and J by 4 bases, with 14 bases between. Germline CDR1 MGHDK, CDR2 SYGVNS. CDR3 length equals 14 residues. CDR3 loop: CASSGLGNGYEQYF. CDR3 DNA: TGTGCCAGCAGTGGACTGGGGAATGGATACGAGCAGTACTTC.

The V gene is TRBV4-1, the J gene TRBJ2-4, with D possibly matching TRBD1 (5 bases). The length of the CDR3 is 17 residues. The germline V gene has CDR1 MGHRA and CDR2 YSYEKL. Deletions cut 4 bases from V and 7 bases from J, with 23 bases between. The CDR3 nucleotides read TGCGCCAGCAGCCGCCTTCAGGGCTTGCAAACTGGGAACATTCAGTACTTC. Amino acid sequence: CASSRLQGLQTGNIQYF.

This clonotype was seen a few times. The CDR3 loop reads CASSPLGANEKLFF. The DNA for the CDR3 is TGCGCCAGCAGCCCTCTCGGGGCTAATGAAAAACTGTTTTTT. The chain is built from TRBV4-1 and TRBJ1-4; D is unresolved. Germline values: CDR1 MGHRA, CDR2 YSYEKL. The V end lost 4 bases, the J end lost 3 bases, and 9 bases lay between the germline ends. CDR3 length equals 14 residues.

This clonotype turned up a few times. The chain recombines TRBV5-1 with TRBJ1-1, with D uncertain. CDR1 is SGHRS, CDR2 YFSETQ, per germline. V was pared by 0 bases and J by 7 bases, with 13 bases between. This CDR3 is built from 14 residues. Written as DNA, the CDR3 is TGCGCCAGCAGCTTGGATGTGAGGGCTGGTGAAGCTTTCTTT. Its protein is CASSLDVRAGEAFF.

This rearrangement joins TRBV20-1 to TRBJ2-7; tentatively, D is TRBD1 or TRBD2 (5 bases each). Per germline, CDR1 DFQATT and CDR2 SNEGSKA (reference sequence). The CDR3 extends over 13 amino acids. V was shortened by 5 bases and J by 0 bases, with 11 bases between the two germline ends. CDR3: CSAHRDGSYEQYF. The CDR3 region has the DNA TGCAGTGCTCACCGGGACGGCTCCTACGAGCAGTACTTC.

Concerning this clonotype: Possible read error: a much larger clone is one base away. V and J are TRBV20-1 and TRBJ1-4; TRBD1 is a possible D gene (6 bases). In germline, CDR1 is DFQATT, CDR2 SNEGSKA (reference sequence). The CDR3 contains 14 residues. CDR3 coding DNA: TGCAGTACTAGACCAGGGGACGCCGTCCGGGGGCTGTTTTTT. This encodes CSTRPGDAVRGLFF.

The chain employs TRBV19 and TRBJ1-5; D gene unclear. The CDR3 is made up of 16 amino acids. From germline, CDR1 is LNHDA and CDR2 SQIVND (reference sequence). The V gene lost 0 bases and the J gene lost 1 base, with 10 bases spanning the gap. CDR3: CASSIEGWQSNQPQHF. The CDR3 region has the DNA TGTGCCAGTAGTATAGAAGGGTGGCAGAGCAATCAGCCCCAGCATTTT.

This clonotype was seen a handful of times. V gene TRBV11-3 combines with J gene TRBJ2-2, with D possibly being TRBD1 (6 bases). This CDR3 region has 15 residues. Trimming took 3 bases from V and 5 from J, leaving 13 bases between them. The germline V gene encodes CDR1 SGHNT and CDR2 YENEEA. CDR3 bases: TGTGCCAGCAGCTTCCTGACAGGTGGAACCGGGGAGCTGTTTTTT. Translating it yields CASSFLTGGTGELFF.

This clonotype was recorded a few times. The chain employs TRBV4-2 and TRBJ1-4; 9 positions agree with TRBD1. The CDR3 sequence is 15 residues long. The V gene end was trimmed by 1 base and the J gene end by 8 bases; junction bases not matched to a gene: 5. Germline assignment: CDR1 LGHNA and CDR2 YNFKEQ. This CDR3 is CASSQVGTGKEKLFF. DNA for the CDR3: TGTGCCAGCAGCCAAGTCGGGACAGGGAAAGAAAAACTGTTTTTT.

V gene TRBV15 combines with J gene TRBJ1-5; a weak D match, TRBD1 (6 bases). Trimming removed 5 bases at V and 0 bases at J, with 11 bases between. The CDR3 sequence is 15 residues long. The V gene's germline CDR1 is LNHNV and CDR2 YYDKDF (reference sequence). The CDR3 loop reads CATSLDRYSNQPQHF. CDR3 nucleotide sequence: TGTGCCACCAGCCTCGACAGGTATAGCAATCAGCCCCAGCATTTT.

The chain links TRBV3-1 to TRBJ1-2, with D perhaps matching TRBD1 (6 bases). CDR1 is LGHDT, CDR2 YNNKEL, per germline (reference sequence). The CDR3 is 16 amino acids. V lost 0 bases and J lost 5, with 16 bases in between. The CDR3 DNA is TGTGCCAGCAGCCAAGATAGGGGCAGGGGCCCTTATGGCTACACCTTC. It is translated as CASSQDRGRGPYGYTF.

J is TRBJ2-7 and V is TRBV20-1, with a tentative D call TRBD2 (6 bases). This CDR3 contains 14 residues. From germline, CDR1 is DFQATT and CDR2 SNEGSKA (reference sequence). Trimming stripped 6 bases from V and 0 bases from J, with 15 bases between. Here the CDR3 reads CSANLGGVSYEQYF. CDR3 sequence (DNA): TGCAGTGCCAACTTGGGGGGTGTCTCCTACGAGCAGTACTTC.

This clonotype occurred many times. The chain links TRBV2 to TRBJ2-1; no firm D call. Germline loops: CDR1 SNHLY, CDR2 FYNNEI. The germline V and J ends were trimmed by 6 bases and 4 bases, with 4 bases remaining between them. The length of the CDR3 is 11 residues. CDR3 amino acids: CASREYNEQFF. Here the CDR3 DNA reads TGTGCCAGCAGAGAATACAATGAGCAGTTCTTC.

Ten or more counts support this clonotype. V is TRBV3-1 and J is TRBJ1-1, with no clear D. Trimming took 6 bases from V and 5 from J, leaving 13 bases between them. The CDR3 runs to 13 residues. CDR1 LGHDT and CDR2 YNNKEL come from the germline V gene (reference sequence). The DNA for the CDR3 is TGTGCCAGCAGGCAACAGAGTGGAACTGAAGCTTTCTTT. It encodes CASRQQSGTEAFF.

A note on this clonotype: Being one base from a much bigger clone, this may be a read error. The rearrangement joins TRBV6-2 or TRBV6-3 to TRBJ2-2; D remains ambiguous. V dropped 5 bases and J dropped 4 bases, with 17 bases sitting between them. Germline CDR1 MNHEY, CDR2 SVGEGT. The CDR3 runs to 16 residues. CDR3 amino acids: CASSPLGSWGTGELFF. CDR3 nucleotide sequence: TGTGCCAGCAGTCCCCTGGGTAGCTGGGGCACCGGGGAGCTGTTTTTT.